The 5 T cell receptor beta chains below all came from one sample that was sequenced in a study of beta chain features in type 1 diabetes. No cognate antigen is known for these TCRs. cDNA synthesis used the whole RNA isolate, giving expressed TCRB sequences. Clones were sequenced by immunoSEQ multiplex PCR, and TCRdb holds only the in-frame ones, with some missing. The table has approximately 360,000 clones, roughly 12% seen once. Whole-study findings and limits: All four CD4+ subsets from Type 1 diabetes patients carried moderately but significantly shorter TCRB CDR3s.

The sample was naive CD4+ T cells from blood. These receptors all come from a woman aged 18-29 years with type 1 diabetes.

V usage is TRBV9 and J usage is TRBJ2-2, with D possibly TRBD1 on 6 matching bases. Trimming stripped 3 bases from V and 2 bases from J, with 14 bases between. The CDR3 loop spans 16 amino acids. CDR1 SGDLS and CDR2 YYNGEE come from the germline V gene. CDR3 in amino acids: CASSARQVPNTGELFF. CDR3 in DNA: TGTGCCAGCAGCGCCCGACAGGTCCCCAACACCGGGGAGCTGTTTTTT.

This clone was seen a handful of times. The gene calls are TRBV30 and TRBJ1-2; TRBD1 is a possible D gene (5 bases). Trimming took 3 bases from V and 8 from J, leaving 10 bases between them. The CDR3 sequence is 11 residues long. Looked up from germline, CDR1 is GTSNPN and CDR2 is SVGIG (reference sequence). The CDR3 loop reads CAWSQRTGYTF. The CDR3 DNA reads TGTGCCTGGAGCCAACGGACAGGCTACACCTTC.

The rearrangement joins TRBV4-3 to TRBJ2-7; 9 bases are a match to TRBD2. The germline CDR1 and CDR2 sequences are LGHNA and YSLEER. V was clipped by 3 bases and J by 0 bases; unmatched bases: 3. The CDR3 sequence is 15 residues long. CDR3 sequence reads: CASSQLSGSSYEQYF. For the CDR3, the DNA is TGCGCCAGCAGCCAGCTTAGCGGGAGCTCCTACGAGCAGTACTTC.

A few counts support this clone. The V call is TRBV19, the J call TRBJ2-7; D gene uncertain. The CDR3 is 16 residues long. V was shortened by 6 bases and J by 3 bases, with 21 bases between the two germline ends. Germline CDR1 is LNHDA and CDR2 is SQIVND (reference sequence). CDR3 sequence: CASSTQHRVEVYEQYF. The CDR3 bases are TGTGCCAGTAGCACCCAACACCGGGTCGAAGTCTACGAGCAGTACTTC. Together with reference TRBV19 and TRBJ2-7, the CDR3 gives the full variable domain: DGGITQSPKYLFRKEGQNVTLSCEQNLNHDAMYWYRQDPGQGLRLIYYSQIVNDFQKGDIAEGYSVSREKKESFPLTVTSAQKNPTAFYLCASSTQHRVEVYEQYFGPGTRLTVT.

The CDR3 loop is CASSFSHLNTIYF. CDR3 sequence (DNA): TGTGCCAGCAGCTTTTCACATTTAAACACCATATATTTT. The V and J genes are TRBV7-9 and TRBJ1-3; D remains ambiguous. The V end lost 3 bases, the J end lost 6 bases, and 9 bases lay between the germline ends. There are 13 residues in the CDR3. Germline CDR1 is SEHNR and CDR2 is FQNEAQ (reference sequence).